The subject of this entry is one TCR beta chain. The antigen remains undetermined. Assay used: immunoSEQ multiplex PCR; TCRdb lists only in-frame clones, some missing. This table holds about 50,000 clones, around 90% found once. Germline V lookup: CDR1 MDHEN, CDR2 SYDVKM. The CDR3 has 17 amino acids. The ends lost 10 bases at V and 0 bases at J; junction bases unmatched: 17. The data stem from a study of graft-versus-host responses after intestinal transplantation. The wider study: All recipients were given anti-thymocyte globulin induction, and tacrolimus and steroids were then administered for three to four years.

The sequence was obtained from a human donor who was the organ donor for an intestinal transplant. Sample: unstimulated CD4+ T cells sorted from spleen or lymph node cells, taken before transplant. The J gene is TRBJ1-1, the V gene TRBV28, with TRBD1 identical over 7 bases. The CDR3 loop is CATCANPPGQLNTEAFF. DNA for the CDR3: TGTGCCACCTGCGCAAACCCTCCGGGACAGTTGAACACTGAAGCTTTCTTT.